The next 18 T cell receptor beta chains were all read from a single sample in a study of Ad26.COV2.S vaccination and SARS-CoV-2 variants. Only in-frame clones appear in the TCRdb table, and some are missing; sequencing was by immunoSEQ multiplex PCR. The table lists about 380,000 clones, 83% of them singletons. As for treatment: roughly 19 received Ad26.COV2.S at low or high dose, single or two shots; 5 received placebo; per-sample allocation not given. Sampling happened 63 days after the first vaccine or placebo injection. This specimen consisted of peripheral blood, obtained in a trial of Ad26.COV2.S vaccine versus placebo. Source of these receptors: a person aged 18-60 years who received the Ad26.COV2.S COVID-19 vaccine or a placebo.

The chain recombines TRBV5-1 with TRBJ1-2, with 8 bases lining up with TRBD1. Per the germline V gene, CDR1 is SGHRS and CDR2 is YFSETQ. The V segment lost 3 bases and the J segment 4 bases; nucleotides outside the gene matches: 5. The CDR3 totals 14 residues. CDR3 DNA: TGCGCCAGCAGCTCCGGGACAGGTACCTATGGCTACACCTTC. It yields the protein CASSSGTGTYGYTF.

J is TRBJ2-6 and V is TRBV6-1, with D unclear. The V end was cut by 2 bases, the J end by 6 bases, with 8 bases between. Germline V gene sequence: CDR1 MNHNS, CDR2 SASEGT. The CDR3 has 14 residues. CDR3 in amino acids: CASSEPRLANVLTF. Here the CDR3 DNA reads TGTGCCAGCAGTGAACCTAGACTGGCCAACGTCCTGACTTTC.

The chain uses TRBV24-1 and TRBJ2-5; the match to TRBD1 covers 7 bases. The CDR3 totals 15 residues. Per the germline V gene, CDR1 is KGHDR and CDR2 is SFDVKD. After removal of 3 bases from V and 9 bases from J, the junction contained 12 bases not matched to a gene. CDR3 DNA: TGTGCCACCAGTGATGCAAACAGGGGCGCCGGCGCCCAGTACTTC. Its translation: CATSDANRGAGAQYF.

The chain has TRBV6-5 and TRBJ2-2; weak D call: TRBD2 (6 bases). The ends were cut back, 6 bases at V and 5 bases at J, with 10 bases in the middle. The length of the CDR3 is 13 residues. Germline CDR1 MNHEY, CDR2 SVGAGI. In DNA form, the CDR3 reads TGTGCCAGCAGCCCCCGGGGGACCGGGGAGCTGTTTTTT. As protein: CASSPRGTGELFF.

The chain employs TRBV11-2 and TRBJ2-7, with D uncertain. The CDR3 loop spans 13 amino acids. Trimming left V 1 base short and J 3 bases short, with 7 bases between. Germline values: CDR1 SGHAT, CDR2 FQNNGV. CDR3 region: CASSLAQYYEQYF. The CDR3 bases are TGTGCCAGCAGCTTAGCACAGTACTACGAGCAGTACTTC.

The chain carries TRBV6-5 and TRBJ1-1; weak D call: TRBD1 (5 bases). Trimming removed 0 bases from V and 11 bases from J, with 22 bases in between. CDR1 is MNHEY, CDR2 SVGAGI, per germline. The CDR3 is made up of 16 amino acids. The CDR3: CASSYSTGTLNPKAFF. The CDR3 DNA reads TGTGCCAGCAGTTACTCCACCGGGACCTTAAATCCTAAGGCTTTCTTT.

The chain carries TRBV7-2 and TRBJ2-1; 7 bases line up with TRBD1. Germline values: CDR1 SGHTA, CDR2 FQGNSA. CDR3 length: 15 amino acids. V dropped 3 bases and J dropped 4; count of bases not matched to a gene: 6. CDR3 sequence reads: CASSLVAGGYNEQFF. CDR3 coding DNA: TGTGCCAGCAGCTTGGTGGCAGGGGGTTACAATGAGCAGTTCTTC. Together with reference TRBV7-2 and TRBJ2-1, the CDR3 gives the full variable domain: GAGVSQSPSNKVTEKGKDVELRCDPISGHTALYWYRQSLGQGLEFLIYFQGNSAPDKSGLPSDRFSAERTGGSVSTLTIQRTQQEDSAVYLCASSLVAGGYNEQFFGPGTRLTVL.

The chain recombines TRBV6-5 with TRBJ2-7; 7 positions agree with TRBD1. Trimming removed 10 bases from V and 2 bases from J; junction bases left unmatched: 11. The CDR3 is 14 residues long. Per germline, CDR1 MNHEY and CDR2 SVGAGI. The CDR3 loop is CATCRGQGAYEQYF. In DNA, the CDR3 is TGTGCCACCTGTCGAGGGCAGGGGGCCTACGAGCAGTACTTC.

Points on this clone: This CDR3 is also generated by other DNA sequences in the sample. V and J are TRBV3-1 (or the pseudogene TRBV3-2) and TRBJ2-5; D remains ambiguous. The CDR3 has 14 amino acids. The V end lost 4 bases, the J end lost 2 bases, and 11 bases lay between the germline ends. Germline values: CDR1 LGHDT, CDR2 YNNKEL (reference sequence). Here the CDR3 DNA reads TGTGCCAGCAGCCCCCGGACGGTACAAGAGACCCAGTACTTC. Protein product: CASSPRTVQETQYF.

V is TRBV19 and J is TRBJ2-7, with D perhaps TRBD2 (5 bases). CDR3 size: 15 residues. Trimming pared 6 bases from V and 3 bases from J, leaving 18 bases between. The germline gives CDR1 LNHDA, CDR2 SQIVND (reference sequence). Written as DNA, the CDR3 is TGTGCCAGTAGCAAATCACTAGGACGCGGCTACGAGCAGTACTTC. It is translated as CASSKSLGRGYEQYF. The entire variable domain, with the rest obtained from reference TRBV19 and TRBJ2-7, is as follows: DGGITQSPKYLFRKEGQNVTLSCEQNLNHDAMYWYRQDPGQGLRLIYYSQIVNDFQKGDIAEGYSVSREKKESFPLTVTSAQKNPTAFYLCASSKSLGRGYEQYFGPGTRLTVT.

As for this clone: At the DNA level, this CDR3 is encoded by other sequences in the same sample as well. The genes are TRBV6-5 and TRBJ1-1; possibly TRBD1 for D (6 bases). This CDR3 is built from 13 residues. Trimming pared 2 bases from V and 5 bases from J, leaving 9 bases between. From germline, CDR1 is MNHEY and CDR2 SVGAGI. CDR3 coding DNA: TGTGCCAGCAGTTACGAAGGGGGGACTGAAGCTTTCTTT. Translating it yields CASSYEGGTEAFF.

This clone has just one count. This chain joins TRBV4-1 and TRBJ1-1; TRBD1 agrees at 7 bases. V trimming: 3 bases; J trimming: 5 bases; junction bases outside the gene matches: 9. Germline CDR1 is MGHRA and CDR2 is YSYEKL. CDR3 size: 15 residues. The CDR3 DNA follows: TGCGCCAGCAGCCACCCACAGGGGAGGGGAACTGAAGCTTTCTTT. Translating it yields CASSHPQGRGTEAFF.

This clone occurred a few times. For the CDR3, the DNA is TGTGCCAGCAGCATGACTGCAGGGGGTTCCTTCTATGGCTACACCTTC. Residues: CASSMTAGGSFYGYTF. This chain uses TRBV7-9 with TRBJ1-2, with TRBD1 matching over 7 bases. This CDR3 has 16 amino acids. Germline CDR1 SEHNR, CDR2 FQNEAQ (reference sequence). The V and J ends lost 5 bases and 4 bases, in that order; junction bases with no gene match: 13.

The gene calls are TRBV4-2 and TRBJ2-1, with 8 positions matching TRBD1. The CDR3 length is 16 residues. The V segment lost 3 bases and the J segment 5 bases; nucleotides outside the gene matches: 9. CDR1 and CDR2 (germline): LGHNA, YNFKEQ. CDR3 region: CASSHFGTGPDNEQFF. In nucleotides, the CDR3 is TGTGCCAGCAGCCACTTTGGGACAGGACCCGACAATGAGCAGTTCTTC.

The chain employs TRBV19 and TRBJ1-2, with unresolved D. Between the trimmed V and J ends, which lost 8 bases and 7 bases, there was a span of 14 bases. The CDR3 totals 12 residues. Germline V gene sequence: CDR1 LNHDA, CDR2 SQIVND (reference sequence). The CDR3 coding sequence is TGTGCCAGTGCCGGGATGACCGTTGGCTACACCTTC. Amino acids: CASAGMTVGYTF.

The chain recombines TRBV6-5 with TRBJ1-5, with TRBD1 as a possible D gene (5 bases). The CDR3 has 12 amino acids. V dropped 6 bases and J dropped 6 bases, with 9 bases sitting between them. Germline-derived CDR1 and CDR2 are MNHEY and SVGAGI. CDR3 DNA sequence: TGTGCCAGCAGGAGGGGAGGTCAGCCCCAGCATTTT. Residues: CASRRGGQPQHF.

The genes are TRBV30 and TRBJ1-1; 7 bases line up with TRBD1. CDR3 size: 13 residues. V was pared by 0 bases and J by 5 bases, with 3 bases of the junction left unmatched. Germline V gives CDR1 GTSNPN, CDR2 SVGIG (reference sequence). The CDR3 sequence is CAWSVLQGTEAFF. CDR3 sequence (DNA): TGTGCCTGGAGTGTTTTACAGGGGACTGAAGCTTTCTTT.

The CDR3 DNA follows: TGTGCCTGGAGTAGGGGGCAATCGTACAATGAGCAGTTCTTC. It yields the protein CAWSRGQSYNEQFF. The chain combines TRBV30 with TRBJ2-1; 7 nucleotides align to TRBD1. This CDR3 has 14 residues. J was trimmed by 4 bases and V by 2 bases; bases with no gene match: 5. The germline CDR1 and CDR2 sequences are GTSNPN and SVGIG (reference sequence).